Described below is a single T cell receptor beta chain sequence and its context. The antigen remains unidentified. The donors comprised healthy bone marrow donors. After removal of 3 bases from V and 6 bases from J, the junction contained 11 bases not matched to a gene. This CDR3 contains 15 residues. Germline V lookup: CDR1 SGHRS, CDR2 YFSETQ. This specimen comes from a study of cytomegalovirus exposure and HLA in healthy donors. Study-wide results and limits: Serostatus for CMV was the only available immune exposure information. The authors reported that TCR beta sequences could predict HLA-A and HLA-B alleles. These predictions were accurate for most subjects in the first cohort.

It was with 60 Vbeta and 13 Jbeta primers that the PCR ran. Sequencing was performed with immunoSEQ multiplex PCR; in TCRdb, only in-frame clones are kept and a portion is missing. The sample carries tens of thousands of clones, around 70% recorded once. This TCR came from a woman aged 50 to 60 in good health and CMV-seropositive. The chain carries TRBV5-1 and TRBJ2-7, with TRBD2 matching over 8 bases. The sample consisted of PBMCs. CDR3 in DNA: TGCGCCAGCAGCTCCCTGAGCGGGAGTGACTCCGAGCAGTACTTC. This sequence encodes CASSSLSGSDSEQYF.